These T cell receptor beta chains were read from a single sample in a study of shared clonotypes between healthy human individuals. Measured with immunoSEQ multiplex PCR; TCRdb has only the in-frame clones, and not every one. The data contain roughly 1,000,000 clones, about 84% of them singletons. The specimen sequenced was memory CD4+ T cells from PBMCs. The receptors come from a man between 18 and 35 years old in good health. Some clones in this sample may be carry-over from other donors' samples. Both conserved end residues are part of each CDR3. The order of the fields is D gene, V gene, clone size, J gene, CDR3 DNA, CDR3 protein. D genes are given only for firm matches. Expanded clones are given a class, and other clones once, few, many or no size at all.

.	TRBV18	.	TRBJ2-1	TGTGCCAGCTCACCACCGCAGCGTAGTGAGCAGTTCTTC	CASSPPQRSEQFF
.	TRBV7-2	.	TRBJ2-1	TGTGCCAGCAGGAACAGGGATTTGAGGTACAATGAGCAGTTCTTC	CASRNRDLRYNEQFF
.	TRBV2	once	TRBJ2-5	TGTGCCAGCAGTGAAGCGGGAGGCGGGGAGACCCAGTACTTC	CASSEAGGGETQYF
.	TRBV11-3	.	TRBJ2-5	TGTGCCAGCAGCTTAGGACGGGGGAACCAAGAGACCCAGTACTTC	CASSLGRGNQETQYF
.	TRBV7-6	once	TRBJ2-2	TGTGCCAGCACACAATCCGGGGAGCTGTTTTTT	CASTQSGELFF
TRBD2	TRBV7-8	.	TRBJ2-3	TGTGCCAGCAGACTAGCTATAGGGAGGGGCCCTAGCACAGATACGCAGTATTTT	CASRLAIGRGPSTDTQYF
.	TRBV7-6	.	TRBJ2-3	TGTGCCAGCAGCTTAGGATTAATGGGAGATACGCAGTATTTT	CASSLGLMGDTQYF
.	TRBV28	.	TRBJ2-7	TGTGCCAGCAGTTTCGGGTACGAGCAGTACTTC	CASSFGYEQYF
.	TRBV2	.	TRBJ1-1	TGTGCCAGCAGTCTCGCGGGCACCCCGAACACTGAAGCTTTCTTT	CASSLAGTPNTEAFF
TRBD1	TRBV2	.	TRBJ1-4	TGTGCCAGCAGTGAAGGAACAGGGGGTAATGAAAAACTGTTTTTT	CASSEGTGGNEKLFF
TRBD2	TRBV27	.	TRBJ2-3	TGTGCCAGCAGTGTACTCTGGGGGAGGAGCGGGGCAGATACGCAGTATTTT	CASSVLWGRSGADTQYF
TRBD1	TRBV7-9	.	TRBJ2-7	TGTGCCAGCACTCGACAGGGAAAGCGCGAGCAGTACTTC	CASTRQGKREQYF
TRBD1	TRBV5-1	.	TRBJ2-1	TGCGCCAGCAGCCCTGCAGGGGGCAAGGCTTACAATGAGCAGTTCTTC	CASSPAGGKAYNEQFF
TRBD2	TRBV9	.	TRBJ2-1	TGTGCCAGCAGCGGGACTAGCGGGAGCTCCTACAATGAGCAGTTCTTC	CASSGTSGSSYNEQFF
.	TRBV20-1	.	TRBJ1-5	TGCAGTGCTGGGACTGGTCATTTT	CSAGTGHF
.	TRBV28	.	TRBJ2-2	TGTGCCAGCAGTAAGGACAGCTTCTCCGGGGAGCTGTTTTTT	CASSKDSFSGELFF
TRBD1	TRBV5-1	few	TRBJ2-1	TGCGCCAGCACCCCCGGGACAGGCCCCTACAATGAGCAGTTCTTC	CASTPGTGPYNEQFF
TRBD2	TRBV2	few	TRBJ2-3	TGTGCCAGCAGAGCCCTACGGCTAGCGGGAGGAAGCACAGATACGCAGTATTTT	CASRALRLAGGSTDTQYF
.	TRBV6-1	.	TRBJ2-1	TGTGCCAGCAGTGGGAATAGCGGTGCTGACTACAATGAGCAGTTCTTC	CASSGNSGADYNEQFF
.	TRBV29-1	.	TRBJ2-1	TGCAGCGTTGATCCTAGCGCGGCCTACAATGAGCAGTTCTTC	CSVDPSAAYNEQFF
.	TRBV6-5	.	TRBJ1-4	TGTGCCAGCATGGGGGCAGCAACTAATGAAAAACTGTTTTTT	CASMGAATNEKLFF
.	TRBV20-1	.	TRBJ1-2	TGCAGTGCCACTTGGGGCCGGGGCTACACCTTC	CSATWGRGYTF
.	TRBV7-3	.	TRBJ2-1	TGTGCCAGCAGCTTAATTGTTCGCGGTGAGCAGTTCTTC	CASSLIVRGEQFF
TRBD2	TRBV7-3	.	TRBJ2-3	TGTGCCAGCAGCTCCCGACTAGCGGGAGCAGCAGATACGCAGTATTTT	CASSSRLAGAADTQYF
TRBD2	TRBV9	.	TRBJ2-7	TGTGCCAGCTCCTCCCAGCCTAGGACTAGCTCCTACGAGCAGTACTTC	CASSSQPRTSSYEQYF